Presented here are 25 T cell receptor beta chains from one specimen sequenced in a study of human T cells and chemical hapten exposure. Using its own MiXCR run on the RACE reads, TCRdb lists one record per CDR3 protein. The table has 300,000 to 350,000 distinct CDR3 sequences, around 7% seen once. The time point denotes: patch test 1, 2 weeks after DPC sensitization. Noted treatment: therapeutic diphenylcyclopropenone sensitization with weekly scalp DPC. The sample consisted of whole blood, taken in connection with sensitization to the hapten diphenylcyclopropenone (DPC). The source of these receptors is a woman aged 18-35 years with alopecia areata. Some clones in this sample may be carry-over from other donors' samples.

Here the CDR3 reads CASSFTGSSYNEQFF. The CDR3 region has the DNA TGTGCCAGCAGTTTTACGGGCAGCTCCTACAATGAGCAGTTCTTC. The chain joins TRBV12-3 or TRBV12-4 to TRBJ2-1; the D is unclear. The CDR3 contains 15 residues. Trimming removed 3 bases at V and 0 bases at J, with 9 bases between.

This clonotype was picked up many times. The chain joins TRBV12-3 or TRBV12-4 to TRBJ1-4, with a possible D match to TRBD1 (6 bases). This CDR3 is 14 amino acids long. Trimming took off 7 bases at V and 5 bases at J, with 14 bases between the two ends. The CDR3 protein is CASTSGQTNEKLFF. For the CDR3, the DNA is TGTGCCAGCACCTCTGGACAGACAAATGAAAAACTGTTTTTT.

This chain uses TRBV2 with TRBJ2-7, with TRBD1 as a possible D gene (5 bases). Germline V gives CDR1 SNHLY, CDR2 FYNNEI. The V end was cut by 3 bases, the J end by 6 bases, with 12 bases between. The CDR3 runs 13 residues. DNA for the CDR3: TGTGCCAGCAGTGATAGCAGGGTGGGCGAGCAGTACTTC. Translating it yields CASSDSRVGEQYF.

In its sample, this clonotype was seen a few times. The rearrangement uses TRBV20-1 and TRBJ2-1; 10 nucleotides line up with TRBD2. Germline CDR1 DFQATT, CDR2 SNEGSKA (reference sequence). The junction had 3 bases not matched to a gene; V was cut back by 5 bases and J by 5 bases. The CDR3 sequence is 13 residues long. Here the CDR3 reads CSALSGGHNEQFF. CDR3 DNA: TGCAGTGCTCTTAGCGGGGGGCACAATGAGCAGTTCTTC.

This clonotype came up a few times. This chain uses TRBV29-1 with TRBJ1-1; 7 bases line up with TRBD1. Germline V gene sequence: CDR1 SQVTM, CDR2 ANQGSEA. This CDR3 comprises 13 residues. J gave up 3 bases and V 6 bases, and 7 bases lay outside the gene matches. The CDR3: CSVPLTGYTEAFF. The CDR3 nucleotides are TGCAGCGTCCCCCTGACAGGGTACACTGAAGCTTTCTTT.

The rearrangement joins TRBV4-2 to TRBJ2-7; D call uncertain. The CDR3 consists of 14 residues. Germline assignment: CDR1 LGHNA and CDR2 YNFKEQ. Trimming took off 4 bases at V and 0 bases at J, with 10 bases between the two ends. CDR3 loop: CASSPGFGSYEQYF. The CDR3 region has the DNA TGTGCCAGCAGCCCAGGATTCGGCTCCTACGAGCAGTACTTC.

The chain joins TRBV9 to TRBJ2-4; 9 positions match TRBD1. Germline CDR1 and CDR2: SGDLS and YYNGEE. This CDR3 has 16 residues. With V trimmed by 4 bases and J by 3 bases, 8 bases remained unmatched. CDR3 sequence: CASSPGTGIGKNIQYF. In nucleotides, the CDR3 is TGTGCCAGCAGCCCCGGGACAGGGATTGGCAAAAACATTCAGTACTTC.

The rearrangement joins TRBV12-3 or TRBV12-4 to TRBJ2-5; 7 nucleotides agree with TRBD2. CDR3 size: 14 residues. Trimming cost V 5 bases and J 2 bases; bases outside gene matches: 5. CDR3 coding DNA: TGTGCCAGCAGTATCCGGACTAGACAAGAGACCCAGTACTTC. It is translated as CASSIRTRQETQYF.

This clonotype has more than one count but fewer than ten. The CDR3 loop reads CASSEMESSYNSPLHF. The DNA for the CDR3 is TGTGCCAGCAGTGAAATGGAAAGCTCCTATAATTCACCCCTCCACTTT. The chain has TRBV6-1 and TRBJ1-6, with D uncertain. Germline CDR1 and CDR2: MNHNS and SASEGT. The CDR3 covers 16 residues. V was trimmed by 2 bases and J by 0 bases, leaving 8 bases between them.

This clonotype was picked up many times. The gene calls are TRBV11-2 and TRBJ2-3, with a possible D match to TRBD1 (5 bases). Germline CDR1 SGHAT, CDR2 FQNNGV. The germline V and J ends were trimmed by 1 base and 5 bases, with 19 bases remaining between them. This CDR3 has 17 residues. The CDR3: CASSLVGRREEIDTQYF. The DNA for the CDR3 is TGTGCCAGCAGCTTAGTTGGTCGCAGGGAAGAAATAGATACGCAGTATTTT.

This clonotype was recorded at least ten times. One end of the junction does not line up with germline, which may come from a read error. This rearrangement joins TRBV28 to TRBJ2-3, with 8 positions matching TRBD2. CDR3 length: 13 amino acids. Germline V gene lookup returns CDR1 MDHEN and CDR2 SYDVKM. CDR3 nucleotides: TGTGCCAGCAGTGATAGCGGGGAGACTACTTTCGGTTTT. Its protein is CASSDSGETTFGF.

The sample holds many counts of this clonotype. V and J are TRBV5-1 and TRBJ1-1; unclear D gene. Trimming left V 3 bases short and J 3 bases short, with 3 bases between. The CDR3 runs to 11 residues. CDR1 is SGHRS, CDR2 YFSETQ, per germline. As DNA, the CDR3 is TGCGCCAGCAGCTCTGACACTGAAGCTTTCTTT. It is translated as CASSSDTEAFF.

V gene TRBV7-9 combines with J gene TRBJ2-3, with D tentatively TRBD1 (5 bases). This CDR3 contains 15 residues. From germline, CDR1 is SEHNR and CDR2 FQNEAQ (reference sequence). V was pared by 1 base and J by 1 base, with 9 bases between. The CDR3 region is CASSLVGAGTDTQYF. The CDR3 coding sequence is TGTGCCAGCAGCTTAGTAGGGGCAGGCACAGATACGCAGTATTTT. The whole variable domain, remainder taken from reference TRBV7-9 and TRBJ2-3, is DTGVSQNPRHKITKRGQNVTFRCDPISEHNRLYWYRQTLGQGPEFLTYFQNEAQLEKSRLLSDRFSAERPKGSFSTLEIQRTEQGDSAMYLCASSLVGAGTDTQYFGPGTRLTVL.

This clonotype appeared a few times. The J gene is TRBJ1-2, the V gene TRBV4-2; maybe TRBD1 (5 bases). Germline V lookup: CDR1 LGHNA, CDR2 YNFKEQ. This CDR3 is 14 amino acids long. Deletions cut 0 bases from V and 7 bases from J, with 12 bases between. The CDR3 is CASSQDRRDRGYTF. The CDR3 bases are TGTGCCAGCAGCCAAGATAGAAGGGACCGTGGCTACACCTTC.

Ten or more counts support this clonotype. CDR3 nucleotides: TGCGCCAGCAGCTTCCCGAGTCTGGGCACAGATACGCAGTATTTT. This sequence encodes CASSFPSLGTDTQYF. The chain links TRBV5-1 to TRBJ2-3; D remains ambiguous. Germline V CDR1 and CDR2: SGHRS, YFSETQ. The CDR3 covers 15 residues. Between the trimmed V and J ends, which lost 2 bases and 1 base, there was a span of 11 bases.

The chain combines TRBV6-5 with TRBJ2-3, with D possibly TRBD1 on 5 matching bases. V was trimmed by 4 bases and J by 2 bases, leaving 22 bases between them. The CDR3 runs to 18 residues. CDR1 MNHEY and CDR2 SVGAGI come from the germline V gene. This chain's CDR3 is CASSSPPGRFGHTDTQYF. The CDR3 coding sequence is TGTGCCAGCAGTTCCCCCCCAGGACGCTTTGGACACACAGATACGCAGTATTTT.

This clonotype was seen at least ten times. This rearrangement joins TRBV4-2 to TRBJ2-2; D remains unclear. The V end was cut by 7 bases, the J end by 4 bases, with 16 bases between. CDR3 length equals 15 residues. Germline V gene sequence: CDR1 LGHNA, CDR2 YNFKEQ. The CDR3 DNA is TGTGCCAGCACAACAATAGGTTCGGGCACCGGGGAGCTGTTTTTT. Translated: CASTTIGSGTGELFF.

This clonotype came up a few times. The CDR3, as DNA: TGTGCCAGCAGTTTGGGACAAGATACGCAGTATTTT. This codes for CASSLGQDTQYF. The chain couples TRBV12-3 or TRBV12-4 to TRBJ2-3, with a possible D match to TRBD1 (6 bases). The CDR3 totals 12 residues. The V gene lost 3 bases and the J gene lost 5 bases, with 6 bases spanning the gap.

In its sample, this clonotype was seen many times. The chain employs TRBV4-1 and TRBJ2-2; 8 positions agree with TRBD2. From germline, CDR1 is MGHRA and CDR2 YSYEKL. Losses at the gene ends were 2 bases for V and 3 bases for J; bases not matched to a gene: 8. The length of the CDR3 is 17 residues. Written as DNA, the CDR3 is TGCGCCAGCAGCCAACCAACCGGACTAGCCGACACCGGGGAGCTGTTTTTT. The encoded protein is CASSQPTGLADTGELFF.

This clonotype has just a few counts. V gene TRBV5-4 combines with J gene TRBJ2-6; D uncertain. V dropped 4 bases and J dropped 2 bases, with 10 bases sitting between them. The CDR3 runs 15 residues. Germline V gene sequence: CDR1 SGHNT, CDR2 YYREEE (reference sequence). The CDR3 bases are TGTGCCAGCAGCATCCCCGACCCTGGGGCCAACGTCCTGACTTTC. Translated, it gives CASSIPDPGANVLTF. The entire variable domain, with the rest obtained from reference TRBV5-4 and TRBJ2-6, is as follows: ETGVTQSPTHLIKTRGQQVTLRCSSQSGHNTVSWYQQALGQGPQFIFQYYREEENGRGNFPPRFSGLQFPNYSSELNVNALELDDSALYLCASSIPDPGANVLTFGAGSRLTVL.

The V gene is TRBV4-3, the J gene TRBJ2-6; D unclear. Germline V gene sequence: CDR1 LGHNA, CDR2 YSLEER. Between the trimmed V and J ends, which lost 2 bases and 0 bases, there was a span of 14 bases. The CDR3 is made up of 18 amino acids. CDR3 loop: CASSQKRRSDSGANVLTF. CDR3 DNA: TGCGCCAGCAGCCAAAAGAGGAGAAGTGACTCTGGGGCCAACGTCCTGACTTTC.

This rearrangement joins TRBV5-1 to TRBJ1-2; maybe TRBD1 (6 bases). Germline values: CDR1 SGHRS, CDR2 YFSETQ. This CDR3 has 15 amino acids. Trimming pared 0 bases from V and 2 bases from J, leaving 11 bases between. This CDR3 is CASSLVQGSNYGYTF. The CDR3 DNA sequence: TGCGCCAGCAGCTTGGTTCAGGGGAGCAACTATGGCTACACCTTC.

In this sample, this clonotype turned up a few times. The CDR3 nucleotides read TGTGCCAGCAGCCGACTAGCGGGGACAGATACGCAGTATTTT. Its protein product is CASSRLAGTDTQYF. The rearrangement links TRBV11-2 to TRBJ2-3; 11 bases match TRBD2. The length of the CDR3 is 14 residues. Per germline, CDR1 SGHAT and CDR2 FQNNGV. The J segment lost 3 bases and the V segment lost 5 bases, leaving 1 base of the junction unmatched.

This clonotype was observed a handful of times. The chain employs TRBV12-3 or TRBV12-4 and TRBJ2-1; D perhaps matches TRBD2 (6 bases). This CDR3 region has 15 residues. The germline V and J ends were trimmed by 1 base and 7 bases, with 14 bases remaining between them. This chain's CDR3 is CASSLGGGIWNEQFF. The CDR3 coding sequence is TGTGCCAGCAGTTTAGGTGGGGGGATATGGAATGAGCAGTTCTTC.

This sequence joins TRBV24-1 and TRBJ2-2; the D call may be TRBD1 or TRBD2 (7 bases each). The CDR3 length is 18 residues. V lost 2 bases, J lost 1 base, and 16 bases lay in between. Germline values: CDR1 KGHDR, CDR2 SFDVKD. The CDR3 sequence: CATSDWGGQPMNTGELFF. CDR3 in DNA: TGTGCCACCAGTGATTGGGGGGGACAGCCCATGAACACCGGGGAGCTGTTTTTT.